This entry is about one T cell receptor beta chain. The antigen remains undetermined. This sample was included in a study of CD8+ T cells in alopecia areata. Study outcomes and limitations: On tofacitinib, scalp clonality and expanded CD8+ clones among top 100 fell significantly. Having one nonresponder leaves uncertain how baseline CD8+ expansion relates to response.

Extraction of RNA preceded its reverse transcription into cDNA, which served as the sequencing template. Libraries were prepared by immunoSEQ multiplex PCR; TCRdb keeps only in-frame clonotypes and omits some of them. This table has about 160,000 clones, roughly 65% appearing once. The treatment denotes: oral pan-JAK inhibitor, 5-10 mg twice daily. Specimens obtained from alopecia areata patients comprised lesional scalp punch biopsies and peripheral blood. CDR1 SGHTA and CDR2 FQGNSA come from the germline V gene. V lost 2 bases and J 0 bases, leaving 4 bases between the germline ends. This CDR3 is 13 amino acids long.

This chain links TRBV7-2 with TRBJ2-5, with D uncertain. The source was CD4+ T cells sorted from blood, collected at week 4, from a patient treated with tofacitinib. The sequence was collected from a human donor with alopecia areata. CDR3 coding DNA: TGTGCCAGCAGCTTACGAAACCAAGAGACCCAGTACTTC. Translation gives CASSLRNQETQYF.